The TCR beta chain under discussion was sequenced for a study of CD8 T cells in Susac syndrome. It was negative isolation that provided the CD8+ and CD4+ T cells, whereas TEMRA cells were enriched by FACS. Germline V gene lookup returns CDR1 SGDLS and CDR2 YYNGEE. This CDR3 has 14 residues. Trimming took 3 bases from V and 4 from J, leaving 11 bases between them. With random hexamers, 0.5 to 1 ug RNA was reverse transcribed. TCRdb fed the immunoSEQ multiplex PCR reads into MiXCR, producing one record per CDR3 protein. The sample lists about 130,000 distinct CDR3 sequences, approximately 89% occurring once.

Sequencing was done on a sample of CD8+ T cells from PBMCs. The source is a human donor with multiple sclerosis. This chain uses TRBV9 with TRBJ1-3; D possibly corresponds to TRBD1 (6 bases). CDR3 region: CASSEGGLGNTIYF. Here the CDR3 DNA reads TGTGCCAGCAGCGAGGGGGGGCTCGGAAACACCATATATTTT.